These T cell receptor beta chains were read from a single sample in a study of blood T cell repertoires in COVID-19. The data were produced by immunoSEQ multiplex PCR, yet TCRdb's version contains in-frame clones alone and is incomplete. Seen here are around 360,000 clones, 80% to 90% observed once, and the top ten hold approximately 1.9%. Material for sequencing was PBMCs or T cells enriched from blood (not recorded which). The origin of the receptors is a man aged 40-49 years in a cohort exposed to, infected with or recovered from COVID-19 (not recorded which). CDR3s include the opening cysteine and the closing phenylalanine or tryptophan.

CDR3aa: CASSPGLAGQNEQFF
v_gene: TRBV5-1
j_gene: TRBJ2-1

CDR3aa: CASRILAGGPGADTQYF
v_gene: TRBV27
j_gene: TRBJ2-3

CDR3aa: CASSLRLAGENEQFF
v_gene: TRBV27
j_gene: TRBJ2-1

CDR3aa: CASSYGTNKLNSNQPQHF
v_gene: TRBV28
j_gene: TRBJ1-5

CDR3aa: CASRTGTGGANYGYTF
v_gene: TRBV5-1
j_gene: TRBJ1-2

CDR3aa: CASSAGLAGNEQFF
v_gene: TRBV2
j_gene: TRBJ2-1

CDR3aa: CASSLGLAETPVRYF
v_gene: TRBV7-2
j_gene: TRBJ2-3

CDR3aa: CASRGEIGEAFF
v_gene: TRBV6-5
j_gene: TRBJ1-1

CDR3aa: CAWSVGQSGNNEQFF
v_gene: TRBV30
j_gene: TRBJ2-1

CDR3aa: CASSESGRASDEQFF
v_gene: TRBV6-4
j_gene: TRBJ2-1

CDR3aa: CASSPREQPQHF
v_gene: TRBV19
j_gene: TRBJ1-5

CDR3aa: CASSDARQGANYGYTF
v_gene: TRBV5-4
j_gene: TRBJ1-2

CDR3aa: CASSSKGDEQYF
v_gene: TRBV7-9
j_gene: TRBJ2-7

CDR3aa: CASSLAGTGTGNTIYF
v_gene: TRBV7-9
j_gene: TRBJ1-3

CDR3aa: CASSFDSLNSPLHF
v_gene: TRBV5-1
j_gene: TRBJ1-6

CDR3aa: CASSADRGGTEAFF
v_gene: TRBV5-4
j_gene: TRBJ1-1

CDR3aa: CASSVGDRAGIYEQYF
v_gene: TRBV9
j_gene: TRBJ2-7

CDR3aa: CASSPSDMNTEAFF
v_gene: TRBV3-1/TRBV3-2
j_gene: TRBJ1-1

CDR3aa: CASSPTGGAYSNQPQHF
v_gene: TRBV18
j_gene: TRBJ1-5

CDR3aa: CSVGERAGGRYIQYF
v_gene: TRBV29-1
j_gene: TRBJ2-4

CDR3aa: CAWSVRGDQPQHF
v_gene: TRBV30
j_gene: TRBJ1-5

CDR3aa: CASSLGTGGWQPQHF
v_gene: TRBV28
j_gene: TRBJ1-5

CDR3aa: CASSFRPLTSGRALSTDTQYF
v_gene: TRBV5-1
j_gene: TRBJ2-3

CDR3aa: CASSQQGGGSGNTIYF
v_gene: TRBV28
j_gene: TRBJ1-3

CDR3aa: CASSKDQGYETQYF
v_gene: TRBV5-6
j_gene: TRBJ2-5

CDR3aa: CASSPTSYSTDTQYF
v_gene: TRBV27
j_gene: TRBJ2-3

CDR3aa: CASSLSGVGGYTF
v_gene: TRBV27
j_gene: TRBJ1-2

CDR3aa: CASSLSRGLTGNYGYTF
v_gene: TRBV7-9
j_gene: TRBJ1-2

CDR3aa: CAWSKLQSSYEQYF
v_gene: TRBV30
j_gene: TRBJ2-7

CDR3aa: CASNAGEHSNQPQHF
v_gene: TRBV19
j_gene: TRBJ1-5

CDR3aa: CASSQKGLAGNNEQFF
v_gene: TRBV23-1
j_gene: TRBJ2-1

CDR3aa: CAWSVTRSYNSPLHF
v_gene: TRBV30
j_gene: TRBJ1-6

CDR3aa: CASSQGLAGGPNSDTQYF
v_gene: TRBV4-1
j_gene: TRBJ2-3

CDR3aa: CASSFEVPGGNQPQHF
v_gene: TRBV5-5
j_gene: TRBJ1-5